A single TCR beta chain is shown here with its context. Its antigen remains unknown. V was clipped by 3 bases and J by 3 bases, with 9 bases between them. There are 14 residues in the CDR3. Germline V lookup: CDR1 SGDLS, CDR2 YYNGEE. Specified time point: persistent/refractory GD, antithyroid drugs over 5 years with positive TRAb. PBMC RNA was the source of the TCR library. Roughly 9.3 milliliters of peripheral blood were taken and placed in EDTA tubes. The data stem from a study of regulatory T cells in long-lasting Graves disease. Points from the study as a whole: Accuracy was possibly reduced by small sample size. TRBV28, TRBJ1-2 and TRBJ2-5 were segments that persistent disease favored. Patients with persistent disease shared 2,741 public clonotypes, outpacing the approximately 970 shared by new patients.

Arm-PCR of CDR3 regions and iRepertoire HTBI primers were the basis on which TCR beta libraries were built. TCRdb reprocessed the multiplex PCR reads via MiXCR and lists one record per CDR3 protein. The profile shows almost 350,000 distinct CDR3 sequences, 20% of them singletons. The gene calls are TRBV9 and TRBJ2-2, with TRBD1 as a possible D gene (6 bases). The sequence came from a female donor with Graves disease. The specimen comprised peripheral blood mononuclear cells (PBMCs), sampled when the disease was refractory, from a patient treated with antithyroid drugs. DNA of the CDR3: TGTGCCAGCAGCGCGGCAGGGGACACCGGGGAGCTGTTTTTT. This sequence encodes CASSAAGDTGELFF.